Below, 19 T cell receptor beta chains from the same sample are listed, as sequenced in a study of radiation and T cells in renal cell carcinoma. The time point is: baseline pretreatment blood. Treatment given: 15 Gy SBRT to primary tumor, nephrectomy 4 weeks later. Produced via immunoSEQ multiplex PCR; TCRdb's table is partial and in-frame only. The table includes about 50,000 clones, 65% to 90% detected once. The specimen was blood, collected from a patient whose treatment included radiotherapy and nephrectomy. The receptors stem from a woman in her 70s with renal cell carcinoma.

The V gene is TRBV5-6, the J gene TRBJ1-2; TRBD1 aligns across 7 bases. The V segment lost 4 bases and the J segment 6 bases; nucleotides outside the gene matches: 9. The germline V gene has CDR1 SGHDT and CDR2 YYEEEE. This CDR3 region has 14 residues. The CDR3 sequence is CASSRQGRRDGYTF. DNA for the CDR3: TGTGCCAGCAGCCGACAGGGAAGAAGGGATGGCTACACCTTC.

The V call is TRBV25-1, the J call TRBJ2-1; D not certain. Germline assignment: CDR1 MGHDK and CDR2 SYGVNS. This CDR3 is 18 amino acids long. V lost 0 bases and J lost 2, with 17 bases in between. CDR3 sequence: CASSEYAFSSGAYNEQFF. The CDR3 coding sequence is TGTGCCAGCAGTGAATATGCTTTTAGTTCGGGCGCCTACAATGAGCAGTTCTTC.

DNA for the CDR3: TGCGCCAGCAGCCTGGTGCAGGGGGCTAATGAAAAACTGTTTTTT. Translating gives CASSLVQGANEKLFF. This sequence joins TRBV4-1 and TRBJ1-4, with TRBD1 identical over 7 bases. This CDR3 is 15 amino acids long. Germline V gene lookup returns CDR1 MGHRA and CDR2 YSYEKL. The V gene end was trimmed by 4 bases and the J gene end by 3 bases; junction bases not matched to a gene: 5.

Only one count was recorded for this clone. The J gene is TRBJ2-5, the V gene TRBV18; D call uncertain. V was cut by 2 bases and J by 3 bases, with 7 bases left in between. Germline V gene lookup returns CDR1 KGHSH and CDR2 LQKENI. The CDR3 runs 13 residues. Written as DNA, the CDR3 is TGTGCCAGCTCACCATCGTTAGAAGAGACCCAGTACTTC. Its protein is CASSPSLEETQYF.

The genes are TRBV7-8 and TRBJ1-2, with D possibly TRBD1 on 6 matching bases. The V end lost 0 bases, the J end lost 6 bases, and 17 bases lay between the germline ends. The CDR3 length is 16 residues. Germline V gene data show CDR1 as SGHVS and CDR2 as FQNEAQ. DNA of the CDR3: TGTGCCAGCAGCTTAGCGGGCAGCCGGGGGGCGGATGGCTACACCTTC. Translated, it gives CASSLAGSRGADGYTF.

CDR3: CSVGEDGYTF. For the CDR3, the DNA is TGCAGCGTTGGTGAGGATGGCTACACCTTC. The gene calls are TRBV29-1 and TRBJ1-2, with D hard to call. Germline CDR1 reads SQVTM; CDR2 reads ANQGSEA. The CDR3 loop spans 10 amino acids. Trimming took off 4 bases at V and 6 bases at J, with 6 bases between the two ends.

The CDR3 coding sequence is TGTGCCAGCAGGGCTGCGGGAGGGCCCTACGAGCAGTACTTC. It specifies CASRAAGGPYEQYF. The chain recombines TRBV2 with TRBJ2-7, with TRBD2 identical over 9 bases. Germline V gives CDR1 SNHLY, CDR2 FYNNEI. Trimming took 6 bases from V and 2 from J; bases not matched to a gene: 5. The CDR3 extends over 14 amino acids.

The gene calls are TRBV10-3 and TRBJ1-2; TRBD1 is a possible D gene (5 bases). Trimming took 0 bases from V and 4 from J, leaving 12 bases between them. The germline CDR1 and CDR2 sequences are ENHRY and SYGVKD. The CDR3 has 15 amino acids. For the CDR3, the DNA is TGTGCCATCAGTGAGTCGAGCAGGGCCGGCTATGGCTACACCTTC. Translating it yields CAISESSRAGYGYTF.

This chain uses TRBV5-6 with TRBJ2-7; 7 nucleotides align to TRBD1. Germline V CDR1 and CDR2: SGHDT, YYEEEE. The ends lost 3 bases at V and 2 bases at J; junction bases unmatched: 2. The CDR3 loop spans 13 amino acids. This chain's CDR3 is CASSWGTAYEQYF. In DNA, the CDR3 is TGTGCCAGCAGCTGGGGGACAGCCTACGAGCAGTACTTC.

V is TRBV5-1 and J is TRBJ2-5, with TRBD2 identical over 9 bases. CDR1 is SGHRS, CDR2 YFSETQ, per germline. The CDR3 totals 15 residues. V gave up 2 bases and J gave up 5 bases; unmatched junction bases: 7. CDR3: CASSFNAGGQETQYF. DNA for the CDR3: TGCGCCAGCAGCTTTAATGCGGGAGGGCAGGAGACCCAGTACTTC. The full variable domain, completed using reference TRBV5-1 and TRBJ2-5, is KAGVTQTPRYLIKTRGQQVTLSCSPISGHRSVSWYQQTPGQGLQFLFEYFSETQRNKGNFPGRFSGRQFSNSRSEMNVSTLELGDSALYLCASSFNAGGQETQYFGPGTRLLVL.

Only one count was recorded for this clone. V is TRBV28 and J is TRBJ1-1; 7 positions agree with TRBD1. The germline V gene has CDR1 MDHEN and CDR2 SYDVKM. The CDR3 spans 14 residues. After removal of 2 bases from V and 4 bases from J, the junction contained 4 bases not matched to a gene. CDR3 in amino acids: CASSLHGTVTEAFF. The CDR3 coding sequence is TGTGCCAGCAGTTTACACGGGACAGTCACTGAAGCTTTCTTT.

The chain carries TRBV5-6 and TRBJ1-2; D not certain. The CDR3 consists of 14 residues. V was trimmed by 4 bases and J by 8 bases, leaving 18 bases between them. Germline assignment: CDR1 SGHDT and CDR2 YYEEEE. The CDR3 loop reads CASSPPRWGEGYTF. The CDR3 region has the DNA TGTGCCAGCAGCCCACCGCGGTGGGGTGAAGGCTACACCTTC.

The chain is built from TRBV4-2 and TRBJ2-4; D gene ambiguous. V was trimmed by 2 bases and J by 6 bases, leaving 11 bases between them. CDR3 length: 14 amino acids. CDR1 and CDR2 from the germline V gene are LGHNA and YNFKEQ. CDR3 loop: CASSQSLKGNIQYF. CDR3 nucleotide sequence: TGTGCCAGCAGCCAAAGCCTAAAAGGAAACATTCAGTACTTC.

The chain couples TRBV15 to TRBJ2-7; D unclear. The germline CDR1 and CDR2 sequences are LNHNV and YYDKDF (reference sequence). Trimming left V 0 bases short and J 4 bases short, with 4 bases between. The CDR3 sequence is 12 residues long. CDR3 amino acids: CATSRDQYEQYF. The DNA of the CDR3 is TGTGCCACCAGCAGAGATCAGTACGAGCAGTACTTC.

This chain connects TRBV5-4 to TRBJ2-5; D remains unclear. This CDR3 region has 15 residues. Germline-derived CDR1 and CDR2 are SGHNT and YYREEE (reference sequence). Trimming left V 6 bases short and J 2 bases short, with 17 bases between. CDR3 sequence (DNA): TGTGCCAGCAACCACCAAGATGGGGTACAAGAGACCCAGTACTTC. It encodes CASNHQDGVQETQYF.

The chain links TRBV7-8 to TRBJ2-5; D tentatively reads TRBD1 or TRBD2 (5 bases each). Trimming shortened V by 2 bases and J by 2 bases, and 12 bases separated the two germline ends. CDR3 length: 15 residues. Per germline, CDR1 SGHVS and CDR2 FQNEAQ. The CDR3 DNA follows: TGTGCCAGCAGCTTATATGGGGCGGGTCAAGAGACCCAGTACTTC. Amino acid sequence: CASSLYGAGQETQYF.

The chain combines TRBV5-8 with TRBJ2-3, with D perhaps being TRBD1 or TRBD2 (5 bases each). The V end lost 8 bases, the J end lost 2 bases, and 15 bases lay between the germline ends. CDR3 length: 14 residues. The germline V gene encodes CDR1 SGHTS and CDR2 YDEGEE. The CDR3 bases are TGTGCCAGTAGGCTGGGGGTTTCCACAGATACGCAGTATTTT. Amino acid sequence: CASRLGVSTDTQYF.

This chain's CDR3 is CASSPRRGSNYGYTF. Written as DNA, the CDR3 is TGTGCCAGCAGTCCCCGACGGGGGTCTAACTATGGCTACACCTTC. This chain links TRBV6-6 with TRBJ1-2; TRBD1 might be the D (5 bases). V dropped 5 bases and J dropped 0 bases, with 13 bases sitting between them. The CDR3 totals 15 residues. CDR1 and CDR2 (germline): MNHNY, SVGAGI (reference sequence).

The CDR3 sequence: CAISESASGPYEQYF. The CDR3 region has the DNA TGTGCCATCAGTGAGTCGGCTAGCGGTCCCTACGAGCAGTACTTC. The chain links TRBV10-3 to TRBJ2-7; 7 positions match TRBD2. V lost 0 bases to trimming and J lost 2 bases; unmatched junction nucleotides: 4. Germline-derived CDR1 and CDR2 are ENHRY and SYGVKD. This CDR3 has 15 residues.